The TCR beta chain under discussion was sequenced for a study of blood T cells in healthy people across ages. Study-wide results and caveats: Diversity figures derived from one million T cells were judged to underestimate the true value.

Primers used in a second PCR of about 6 to 11 cycles were a sample-barcoded 5' primer and a J-beta primer mix. Sequencing of every sample gave 3 million or more CDR3-containing paired-end reads. TCRdb recomputed calls from the 5' RACE reads with MiXCR, one row per CDR3 protein. The repertoire includes approximately 730,000 distinct CDR3 sequences, 53% of them detected once, and approximately 40% sits in the top ten. This clonotype was seen more than once but under ten times. The antigen is unknown. Caucasian individuals from Russia who were healthy and aged 6 to 90 acted as donors. Every sample had a minimum of 7 million PBMCs isolated. With 0 bases removed from V and 4 bases from J, the gap between germline ends came to 6 bases. This CDR3 has 14 residues. Germline CDR1 reads LGHDT; CDR2 reads YNNKEL (reference sequence).

The sample was blood. The V and J genes are TRBV3-1 and TRBJ1-4; D is undetermined. This receptor was taken from a man older than 75 in good health. The CDR3: CASSQDYFNEKLFF. CDR3 nucleotide sequence: TGTGCCAGCAGCCAAGATTACTTTAATGAAAAACTGTTTTTT.